This is a list of T cell receptor beta chains from one sample in a study of cytomegalovirus exposure and HLA in healthy donors. Generated by immunoSEQ multiplex PCR, the TCRdb table keeps only in-frame clones and is missing some. The sample totals about 33,000 clones. Material for sequencing was PBMCs. The receptors here all came from a man aged 40-55 years in good health and CMV-seronegative. Both conserved end residues are part of each CDR3. Each record gives: V gene, J gene, clone size, D gene, CDR3 DNA, CDR3 protein. D genes are given only for firm matches. Not every row has a clone size; where given, it reads once, few, many or a size class.

TRBV29-1,TRBJ2-7,-,TRBD1,TGCAGCGTGGGACAGGGATTTGGGTACGAGCAGTACTTC,CSVGQGFGYEQYF
TRBV4-1,TRBJ2-2,-,-,TGCGCCAGCAGCCAAGATACCCGCCTGGGCCAGGCATCCAAGGGGGAGCTGTTTTTT,CASSQDTRLGQASKGELFF
TRBV27,TRBJ2-7,-,-,TGTGCCAGCAGTTTATGGGGCAGGGGCAGGTACGAGCAGTACTTC,CASSLWGRGRYEQYF
TRBV19,TRBJ1-5,-,-,TGTGCCAGTAGTTCGAGGGGACTTTATAGCAATCAGCCCCAGCATTTT,CASSSRGLYSNQPQHF
TRBV4-2,TRBJ2-7,-,TRBD1,TGTGCCAGCAGCCAAAGCTCGGGACAGGGGGTCTACGAGCAGTACTTC,CASSQSSGQGVYEQYF
TRBV6-6,TRBJ2-3,-,TRBD2,TGTGCCAGCAGTTACGACGGGAGGGCGGCAGATACGCAGTATTTT,CASSYDGRAADTQYF
TRBV7-9,TRBJ2-5,-,TRBD1,TGTGCCAGCAGCACCCCATTTTACGACAGGGGACAGGGAGAGACCCAGTACTTC,CASSTPFYDRGQGETQYF
TRBV9,TRBJ2-6,-,-,TGTGCCAGCAGCGTAGTCGGGGGAAGGGGGGCCAACGTCCTGACTTTC,CASSVVGGRGANVLTF
TRBV4-2,TRBJ2-7,-,-,TGTGCCAGCAGCCAGGAAGCGGCGAGCTCCTACGAGCAGTACTTC,CASSQEAASSYEQYF
TRBV4-2,TRBJ2-1,-,TRBD2,TGTGCCAGCAGCCAAGATACTAGCGGGACCTACAATGAGCAGTTCTTC,CASSQDTSGTYNEQFF
TRBV19,TRBJ2-5,-,-,TGTGCCAGCCGGGGACAAGAGACCCAGTACTTC,CASRGQETQYF
TRBV6-5,TRBJ2-7,-,TRBD1,TGTGCCAGCGCTCCGGTGGGACAGGGGGAACCCAGGCAGTACTTC,CASAPVGQGEPRQYF
TRBV9,TRBJ2-5,-,-,TGTGCCAGCAGCGTAGTTGAGGGTAGGAGGGAGACCCAGTACTTC,CASSVVEGRRETQYF
TRBV6-5,TRBJ2-7,-,TRBD1,TGTGCCAGCGGAATGGACAGGGTACGGGAGCAGTACTTC,CASGMDRVREQYF
TRBV30,TRBJ1-6,-,TRBD1,TGTGCCTGGAGTTTAGCAGGGGGGTCACCCCTCCACTTT,CAWSLAGGSPLHF
TRBV4-1,TRBJ1-5,-,TRBD1,TGCGCCAGCAGCCAACGGAATCAGGGGGGTCAGCCCCAGCATTTT,CASSQRNQGGQPQHF
TRBV9,TRBJ2-3,-,-,TGTGCCAGCAGTGAGAGGTTCTTTGGGACAGATACGCAGTATTTT,CASSERFFGTDTQYF
TRBV7-9,TRBJ2-1,-,-,TGTGCCAGCAGCTTAGTTGGCGGGGAACACAATGAGCAGTTCTTC,CASSLVGGEHNEQFF
TRBV5-5,TRBJ2-1,-,TRBD1,TGTGCCAGCAGCTTCGGGATTACAGGGGTAGTGCAGTTCTTC,CASSFGITGVVQFF
TRBV9,TRBJ2-1,-,-,TGTGCCAGCAGCGTAAACGGAGCCGACAATGAGCAGTTCTTC,CASSVNGADNEQFF
TRBV4-1,TRBJ1-3,-,-,TGCGCCAGCAGCCAAGATGGGCAGGGCCGGGGAAACACCATATATTTT,CASSQDGQGRGNTIYF
TRBV6-1,TRBJ2-7,-,TRBD1,TGTGCCAGCAGAGACCGGGACAGCTCCTACGAGCAGTACTTC,CASRDRDSSYEQYF
TRBV6-5,TRBJ1-1,-,-,TGTGCCAGCGGAACAGGAGAGGCTGAAGCTTTCTTT,CASGTGEAEAFF
TRBV29-1,TRBJ1-1,-,TRBD1,TGCAGCGTCTTCCGCCGCAGACGAACAGGACAGGGGACGCCCACTGAAGCTTTCTTT,CSVFRRRRTGQGTPTEAFF
TRBV7-9,TRBJ1-5,-,TRBD1,TGTGCCAGCAGCCCAGACAGGGTTCAGCCCCAGCATTTT,CASSPDRVQPQHF
TRBV2,TRBJ1-5,-,TRBD1,TGTGCCAGCAGTGCCATGGGAATCAGGGGGGATCAGCCCCAGCATTTT,CASSAMGIRGDQPQHF
TRBV10-3,TRBJ2-3,-,TRBD2,TGTGCCACCGCTGAGGCTAGCGGGATGGGGGGTGCTAGCACAGATACGCAGTATTTT,CATAEASGMGGASTDTQYF
TRBV11-3,TRBJ2-7,-,TRBD2,TGTGCCAGCAGGCCGGCGGGGGTTCACTACGAGCAGTACTTC,CASRPAGVHYEQYF
TRBV6-5,TRBJ2-7,-,-,TGTGCCAGCAGTTACTCGGCACACAGCTACGAGCAGTACTTC,CASSYSAHSYEQYF
TRBV4-2,TRBJ2-2,-,TRBD2,TGTGCCAGCAGCCAAGAGGGGGGGACTAACACCGGGGAGCTGTTTTTT,CASSQEGGTNTGELFF
TRBV18,TRBJ2-3,-,TRBD2,TGTGCCAGCTCACCTGGACTAGCGGGAGCCCTGCGCACAGATACGCAGTATTTT,CASSPGLAGALRTDTQYF
TRBV19,TRBJ1-1,-,-,TGTGCCAGTAGTATACAGGAGAACACTGAAGCTTTCTTT,CASSIQENTEAFF
TRBV4-1,TRBJ1-1,-,-,TGCGCCAGCAGCCATCCTGGGACTGCGAACACTGAAGCTTTCTTT,CASSHPGTANTEAFF
TRBV19,TRBJ1-5,-,TRBD1,TGTGCCAGTAGTATGGATGGAGAGAGGGGGCTTCGAGGTCAGCCCCAGCATTTT,CASSMDGERGLRGQPQHF
TRBV27,TRBJ2-1,medium-sized,TRBD2,TGTGCCAGCAGTTTAGGGTACGGACTAGCGCCGTTCTTC,CASSLGYGLAPFF
TRBV11-2,TRBJ1-5,-,-,TGTGCCAGCAGCTTAGGGGCTAGCTTCAATCAGCCCCAGCATTTT,CASSLGASFNQPQHF
TRBV7-2,TRBJ1-1,-,-,TGTGCCAGCAGCCCGGGGGGGGAGAACACTGAAGCTTTCTTT,CASSPGGENTEAFF
TRBV4-2,TRBJ1-2,-,-,TGTGCCAGCAGCCAACCCCCCTCCGGAGATGGCTACACCTTC,CASSQPPSGDGYTF
TRBV7-6,TRBJ2-5,-,-,TGTGCCAGCAGCTTAGTCCGCAGGGCTGGAGAGACCCAGTACTTC,CASSLVRRAGETQYF
TRBV5-1,TRBJ2-3,-,TRBD1,TGCGCCAGCAGCCCGGGGACAGGGAGTGCAGATACGCAGTATTTT,CASSPGTGSADTQYF
TRBV27,TRBJ2-5,-,TRBD2,TGTGCCAGCAGTTTATCAACCGGGACTAGCGTCCAAGAGACCCAGTACTTC,CASSLSTGTSVQETQYF
TRBV19,TRBJ1-2,-,TRBD1,TGTGCCAGTAGAAGGGACAGCCGAACATACTATGGCTACACCTTC,CASRRDSRTYYGYTF